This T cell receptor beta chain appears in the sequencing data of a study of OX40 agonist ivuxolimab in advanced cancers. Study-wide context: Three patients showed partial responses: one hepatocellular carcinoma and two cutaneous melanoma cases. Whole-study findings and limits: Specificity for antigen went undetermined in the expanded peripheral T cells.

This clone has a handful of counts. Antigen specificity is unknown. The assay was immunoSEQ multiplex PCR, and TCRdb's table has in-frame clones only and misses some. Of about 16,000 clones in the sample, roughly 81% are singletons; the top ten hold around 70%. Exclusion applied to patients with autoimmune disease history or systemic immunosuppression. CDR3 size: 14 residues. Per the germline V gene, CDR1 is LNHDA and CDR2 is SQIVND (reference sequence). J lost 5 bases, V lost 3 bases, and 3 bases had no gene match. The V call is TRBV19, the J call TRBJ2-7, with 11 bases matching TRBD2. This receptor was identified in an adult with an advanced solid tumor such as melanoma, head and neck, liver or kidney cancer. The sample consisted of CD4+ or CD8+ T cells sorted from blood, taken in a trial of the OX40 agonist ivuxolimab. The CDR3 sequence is CASSIPGLADEQYF. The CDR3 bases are TGTGCCAGTAGTATCCCGGGACTAGCGGACGAGCAGTACTTC.